This T cell receptor beta chain is from a study of blood T cell repertoires in COVID-19. Turning to this clone: A read error may explain this, as a much larger clone is one base away.

The data were produced by immunoSEQ multiplex PCR, yet TCRdb's version contains in-frame clones alone and is incomplete. The repertoire holds 100,000 or so clones, with more than 65% as singletons. The CDR3 has 15 residues. Germline CDR1 and CDR2: GTSNPN and SVGIG (reference sequence). The chain combines TRBV30 with TRBJ1-6; TRBD1 matches 7 bases. Sample: peripheral blood. The clonotype originates from a woman in her 70s with acute or convalescent COVID-19. CDR3 region: CARRPKQGNNSPLHF. The CDR3 DNA reads as TGTGCCCGGAGACCAAAACAGGGGAATAATTCACCCCTCCACTTT.